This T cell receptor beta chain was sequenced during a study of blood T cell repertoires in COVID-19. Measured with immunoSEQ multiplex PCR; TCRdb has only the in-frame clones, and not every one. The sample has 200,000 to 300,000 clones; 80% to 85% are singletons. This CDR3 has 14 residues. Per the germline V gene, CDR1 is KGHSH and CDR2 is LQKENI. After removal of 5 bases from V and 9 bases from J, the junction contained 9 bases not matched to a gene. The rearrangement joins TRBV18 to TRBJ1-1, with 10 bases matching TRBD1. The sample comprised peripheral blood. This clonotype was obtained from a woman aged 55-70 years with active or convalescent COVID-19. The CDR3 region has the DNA TGTGCCAGCTCAACCCGACAGGGGGCGGCTCAAGCTTTCTTT. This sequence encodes CASSTRQGAAQAFF. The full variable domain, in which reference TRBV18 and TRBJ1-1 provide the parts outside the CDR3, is NAGVMQNPRHLVRRRGQEARLRCSPMKGHSHVYWYRQLPEEGLKFMVYLQKENIIDESGMPKERFSAEFPKEGPSILRIQQVVRGDSAAYFCASSTRQGAAQAFFGQGTRLTVV.